This TCR beta chain was found in a study of cytomegalovirus exposure and HLA in healthy donors. Study-level results: In terms of immune exposure information, only CMV serostatus was available. Most TCR beta V segments were productive about 87% or about 30% of the time in an earlier analysis. It was reported that TCR beta sequences correctly inferred the HLA-A and HLA-B alleles for most subjects.

V was trimmed by 0 bases and J by 8 bases, leaving 14 bases between them. Germline V gene data show CDR1 as ENHRY and CDR2 as SYGVKD. The CDR3 loop spans 15 amino acids. Worth noting for this clone: Its antigen remains unknown.

The PCR was carried out with 60 Vbeta primers and 13 Jbeta primers. Some clones are missing from TCRdb's copy, which holds only in-frame ones; the method was immunoSEQ multiplex PCR. The table lists some 180,000 clones, around 83% of them singletons. Sequenced sample: PBMCs. The source is a girl under 10 years old in good health and CMV-seropositive. The chain uses TRBV10-3 and TRBJ2-1, with D maybe TRBD1 (6 bases). Here the CDR3 DNA reads TGTGCCATCAGTGAGTCGACAGGCCCAGGGCATGAGCAGTTCTTC. This codes for CAISESTGPGHEQFF.